This T cell receptor beta chain was recovered during a study of T cells expressing NK-cell markers (TCRdb year 2020). With respect to the entire study: In sorted CD3+CD56+NKG2C+, CD3+CD56+NKG2C- and CD3+CD56-NKG2C+ T-cell subsets from several donors, TCR beta-chain repertoires were profiled. Among the eight sequenced donors, seven were HCMV-seropositive and one was HCMV-seronegative. The eight sequenced donors were randomly selected healthy volunteers, three men and five women. Libraries were sequenced as 2 x 150 bp reads on Illumina HiSeq 2000/2500, MiSeq or NextSeq. Broad study findings and their caveats: Those dominant clonotypes were again the most abundant among CD3+CD56-NKG2C+ cells in several donors, at about 28.3-60.1%. In over 5 donors, the dominant CD3+CD56+NKG2C+ clonotypes were among the top 10 CD8+ clonotypes and accounted for 1.0-7.0% of CD8+ T cells. Whether the expanded NKG2C-expressing T cell clones were specific for HCMV antigens remained unclear.

A commercial ELISA kit detecting HCMV-specific IgG in serum was used to determine HCMV serostatus. Peripheral blood mononuclear cells were isolated from blood by Ficoll density gradient centrifugation. In the case of this clonotype: Its antigen is not yet known.

The CDR3, from cysteine to phenylalanine, totals 14 residues. DNA is not on record. The CDR1 and CDR2 encoded by the germline V gene (reference sequence) are LGHDT and YNNKEL. The data were produced on an Illumina HiSeq 2000. The TCR beta cDNA libraries were made using 5'RACE template switching, a step that added both a universal primer site and unique molecular identifiers. Synthesis of cDNA was primed from the TCR beta constant segment and was followed by two consecutive PCR amplification steps. The authors' pipeline ran thus. Reads were demultiplexed and grouped by UMI with MIGEC, and clonotypes were assembled and quantified with MiTCR. Only TCR cDNA sequences supported by at least two reads were kept to exclude erroneous sequences. The tcR package was used for downstream repertoire analysis, and clonotypes were matched across fractions by CDR3 nucleotide sequence plus V segment. VDJmatch was used to annotate antigen specificity against VDJdb, with one amino acid substitution in CDR3 allowed. Based on TCRdb reprocessing of the reads, there is one entry per CDR3 protein sequence, and DNA is missing. The V and J calls reflect TCRdb's pipeline rather than the authors' work. This specimen's table enumerates 150,000 to 180,000 distinct CDR3 sequences. The ten most abundant clones make up 30% to 45% of the sample.

Sequences were obtained from blood T cells: a sorted CD56 or NKG2C T cell subset, CD4+ or CD8+ T cells, or bulk PBMC T cells (not recorded which). This TCR derives from a woman in her 50s in good health. Donor details come from another sample of the same person, matched by shared clones. This sequence uses TRBV3-1 and TRBJ1-1. The CDR3 has the sequence CASSQVAARTEAFF.